A single sample gave rise to the 28 T cell receptor beta chains below, sequenced in a study of T cells expressing NK-cell markers. TCRdb re-called the 5' RACE reads and shows each CDR3 protein once, DNA omitted. The sample has about 400,000 distinct CDR3 sequences. Input material: blood T cells: a sorted CD56 or NKG2C T cell subset, CD4+ or CD8+ T cells, or bulk PBMC T cells (not recorded which). These receptors were collected from a woman aged 50 to 60 in good health.

The rearrangement uses TRBV7-2 and TRBJ2-3; the D call of TRBD1 rests on TCRdb alone, since no DNA is present to check it. The CDR3 spans 16 residues. Germline-derived CDR1 and CDR2 are SGHTA and FQGNSA. CDR3 in amino acids: CASSFRGALGTDTQYF.

The chain uses TRBV6-5 and TRBJ2-7; TCRdb's D call of TRBD2 is untestable without DNA. The CDR3 spans 18 residues. Germline CDR1 MNHEY, CDR2 SVGAGI. The CDR3 sequence is CASSYRVRRDGDMYEQYF.

V is TRBV12-3 or TRBV12-4 and J is TRBJ2-7; TCRdb designates TRBD1, a call that cannot be tested without DNA. The CDR3 runs to 14 residues. This CDR3 is CASSSLGRHHEQYF.

The rearrangement joins TRBV29-1 to TRBJ2-2; as DNA is missing, the TRBD2 call by TCRdb cannot be tested. The germline V gene encodes CDR1 SQVTM and CDR2 ANQGSEA. The CDR3 covers 15 residues. This CDR3 reads CSVGTSGGYGGELFF.

CDR3 protein: CASSLNSGGGQPQHF. The chain has TRBV11-2 and TRBJ1-5. This CDR3 spans 15 amino acids. CDR1 SGHAT and CDR2 FQNNGV come from the germline V gene.

J is TRBJ2-2 and V is TRBV5-1; TCRdb's D call of TRBD2 is untestable without DNA. This CDR3 contains 14 residues. Germline-derived CDR1 and CDR2 are SGHRS and YFSETQ. CDR3 residues: CASSPDGDYGELFF.

This sequence joins TRBV15 and TRBJ1-5; the TCRdb D gene call, TRBD1, has no DNA to confirm it. The CDR3 is 16 amino acids. Looked up from germline, CDR1 is LNHNV and CDR2 is YYDKDF (reference sequence). This CDR3 is CATRETSGTNNQPQHF.

V is TRBV6-5 and J is TRBJ2-7; absent DNA, TCRdb's TRBD2 call cannot be checked. From germline, CDR1 is MNHEY and CDR2 SVGAGI. The CDR3 runs to 15 residues. The CDR3 loop reads CASSLSLALSYEQYF.

The J gene is TRBJ1-1, the V gene TRBV5-5; with no DNA, the TCRdb D assignment of TRBD1 cannot be verified. The germline V gene encodes CDR1 SGHKS and CDR2 YYEKEE (reference sequence). The CDR3 spans 15 residues. CDR3 loop: CASNRGSPMNTEAFF.

This rearrangement joins TRBV20-1 to TRBJ1-1. This CDR3 has 14 amino acids. From germline, CDR1 is DFQATT and CDR2 SNEGSKA (reference sequence). The CDR3 reads CSARDPNMNTEAFF.

The J gene is TRBJ2-2, the V gene TRBV7-9; TCRdb proposes TRBD1, but this gene call is untestable without DNA. CDR3 length: 15 residues. CDR1 and CDR2 from the germline V gene are SEHNR and FQNEAQ (reference sequence). This CDR3 reads CASRIVGDGTGELFF.

This chain links TRBV6-2 or TRBV6-3 with TRBJ2-7; the TCRdb call, TRBD1, lacks DNA for checking. The germline CDR1 and CDR2 sequences are MNHEY and SVGEGT. CDR3 size: 14 residues. The CDR3 region is CATHDRESSYEQYF.

V and J are TRBV20-1 and TRBJ2-1; TCRdb lists TRBD2, though no DNA is available to test this call. The germline gives CDR1 DFQATT, CDR2 SNEGSKA (reference sequence). The CDR3 loop spans 16 amino acids. The CDR3 reads CSARDRGSGRLDEQFF.

This chain uses TRBV7-8 with TRBJ1-3; absent DNA, TCRdb's TRBD1 call cannot be checked. This CDR3 is built from 15 residues. CDR1 is SGHVS, CDR2 FQNEAQ, per germline. The CDR3 reads CASSPGVAGGNTIYF.

V is TRBV7-2 and J is TRBJ2-3; TCRdb proposes TRBD2, but this gene call is untestable without DNA. The CDR3 runs to 18 residues. Germline CDR1 is SGHTA and CDR2 is FQGNSA. CDR3: CASSLRLADPTSTDTQYF.

This CDR3 reads CASSTQGRSSGANVLTF. This chain joins TRBV5-1 and TRBJ2-6. Germline CDR1 and CDR2: SGHRS and YFSETQ. The CDR3 has 17 residues.

V is TRBV5-1 and J is TRBJ2-1; as DNA is missing, the TRBD2 call by TCRdb cannot be tested. The V gene's germline CDR1 is SGHRS and CDR2 YFSETQ. The CDR3 has 15 amino acids. The CDR3 spells CASTSRPDSYNEQFF.

V and J are TRBV2 and TRBJ1-2. The CDR3 covers 13 residues. Germline assignment: CDR1 SNHLY and CDR2 FYNNEI. The chain's CDR3 is CASSQTVGYGYTF.

CDR3 amino acids: CSASRRSLQETQYF. This rearrangement joins TRBV20-1 to TRBJ2-5; the D call of TRBD2 rests on TCRdb alone, since no DNA is present to check it. CDR3 size: 14 residues. CDR1 is DFQATT and CDR2 is SNEGSKA in the germline V gene (reference sequence).

The V gene is TRBV15, the J gene TRBJ2-7; lacking DNA, the TRBD1 call made by TCRdb goes unchecked. CDR3 size: 14 residues. The germline V gene has CDR1 LNHNV and CDR2 YYDKDF (reference sequence). This chain's CDR3 is CATGGDRDSYEQYF.

This chain links TRBV4-1 with TRBJ1-5; as DNA is missing, the TRBD1 call by TCRdb cannot be tested. CDR3 size: 15 residues. Germline V CDR1 and CDR2: MGHRA, YSYEKL. CDR3 loop: CASGPGTGSNQPQHF.

The rearrangement uses TRBV12-3 or TRBV12-4 and TRBJ2-1; with no DNA, the TCRdb D assignment of TRBD1 cannot be verified. This CDR3 has 12 residues. The CDR3 region is CASSPGGIKEFF.

The chain links TRBV4-2 to TRBJ2-1; TCRdb indicates TRBD1, and absent DNA this call remains unverified. This CDR3 has 15 amino acids. Per the germline V gene, CDR1 is LGHNA and CDR2 is YNFKEQ. The CDR3 spells CASSQVPGQAYEQFF.

V is TRBV5-1 and J is TRBJ1-3; lacking DNA, the TRBD1 call made by TCRdb goes unchecked. CDR3 size: 18 residues. The germline V gene has CDR1 SGHRS and CDR2 YFSETQ. CDR3 loop: CASSLSAFQGGPGNTIYF.

The V gene is TRBV5-1, the J gene TRBJ1-2. This CDR3 is built from 15 residues. Germline V gene lookup returns CDR1 SGHRS and CDR2 YFSETQ. Here the CDR3 reads CASSPGLNSNYGYTF. The variable domain in full, completed from reference TRBV5-1 and TRBJ1-2, reads KAGVTQTPRYLIKTRGQQVTLSCSPISGHRSVSWYQQTPGQGLQFLFEYFSETQRNKGNFPGRFSGRQFSNSRSEMNVSTLELGDSALYLCASSPGLNSNYGYTFGSGTRLTVV.

The gene calls are TRBV15 and TRBJ2-3; TCRdb picks TRBD2, but there is no DNA to check that call. Germline V gene lookup returns CDR1 LNHNV and CDR2 YYDKDF (reference sequence). The CDR3 is 16 amino acids. CDR3: CATSSRSLASADTQYF.

V gene TRBV30 combines with J gene TRBJ2-5; with no DNA, the TCRdb D assignment of TRBD1 cannot be verified. CDR1 GTSNPN and CDR2 SVGIG come from the germline V gene (reference sequence). There are 16 residues in the CDR3. The chain's CDR3 is CAWAPGRINHQETQYF.

CDR3 in amino acids: CATRSANEQFF. The rearrangement uses TRBV24-1 and TRBJ2-1. The CDR3 totals 11 residues. Germline CDR1 reads KGHDR; CDR2 reads SFDVKD.